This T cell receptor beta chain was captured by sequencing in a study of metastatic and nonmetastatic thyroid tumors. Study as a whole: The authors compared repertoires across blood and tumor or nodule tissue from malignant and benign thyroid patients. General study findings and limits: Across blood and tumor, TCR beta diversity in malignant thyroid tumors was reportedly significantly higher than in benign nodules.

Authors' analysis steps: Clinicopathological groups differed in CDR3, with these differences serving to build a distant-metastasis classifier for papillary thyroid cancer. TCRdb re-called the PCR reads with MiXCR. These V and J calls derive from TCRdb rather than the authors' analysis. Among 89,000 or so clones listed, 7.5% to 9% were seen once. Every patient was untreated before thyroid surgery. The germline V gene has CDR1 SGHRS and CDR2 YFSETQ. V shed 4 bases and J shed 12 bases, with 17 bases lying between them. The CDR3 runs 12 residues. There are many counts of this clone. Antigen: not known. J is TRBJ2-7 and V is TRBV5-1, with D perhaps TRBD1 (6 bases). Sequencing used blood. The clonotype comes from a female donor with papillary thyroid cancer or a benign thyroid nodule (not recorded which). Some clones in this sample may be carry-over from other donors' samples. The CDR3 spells CASSVLGQSSYF. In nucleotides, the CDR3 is TGCGCCAGCAGCGTACTCGGACAGAGTTCGTACTTC.